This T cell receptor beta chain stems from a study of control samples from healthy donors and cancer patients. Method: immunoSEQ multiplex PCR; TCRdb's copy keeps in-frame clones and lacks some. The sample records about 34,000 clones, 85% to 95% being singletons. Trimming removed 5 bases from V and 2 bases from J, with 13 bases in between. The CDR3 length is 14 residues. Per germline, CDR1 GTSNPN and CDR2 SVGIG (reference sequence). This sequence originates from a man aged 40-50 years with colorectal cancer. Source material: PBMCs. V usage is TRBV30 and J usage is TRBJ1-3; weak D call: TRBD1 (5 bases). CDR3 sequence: CAWSPGGPGNTIYF. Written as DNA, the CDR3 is TGTGCCTGGTCTCCCGGGGGACCTGGAAACACCATATATTTT.